This T cell receptor (beta chain) originates from a study of T cells in Graves' hyperthyroidism and ophthalmopathy. Duration under 3 months, a NOSPECS grade of at least 4, and a Clinical Activity Score of at least 3 characterized the ophthalmopathy patients. Clinical symptoms, serum thyroxine, TRAb, thyroid ultrasound and orbital computed tomography established diagnosis. Germline CDR1 and CDR2: DFQATT and SNEGSKA (reference sequence). V was clipped by 3 bases and J by 6 bases; unmatched bases: 7. This CDR3 region has 13 residues. TCR beta CDR3 regions were amplified from RNA. HTBI primers were employed in a first-round RT-PCR of the TCR CDR3. TCRdb re-derived calls from the multiplex PCR reads in MiXCR, one entry per CDR3 protein. The sample carries 250,000 to 300,000 distinct CDR3 sequences, roughly a fifth recorded once. This clonotype was found many times.

V and J are TRBV20-1 and TRBJ2-5; 7 bases are a match to TRBD1. The sequenced material came from blood. The clonotype was recovered from a man aged 45-65 years with Graves' ophthalmopathy. The CDR3 here is CSASNRGEQTQYF. The CDR3 DNA reads as TGCAGTGCTAGTAACAGGGGAGAGCAGACCCAGTACTTC.